The T cell receptor (beta chain) described here comes from a study of PD-1 blockade in classical Hodgkin lymphoma. On the study more broadly: Nivolumab was administered to patients intravenously at 3 mg/kg every 2 weeks.

On this clone itself: Antigen specificity is unknown.

Time point described: cycle 4 day 1 (C4D1), after 6 weeks of nivolumab. The patients all showed relapse after autologous stem cell transplantation, while their brentuximab vedotin exposure varied. Magnetic negative selection was used to purify CD4+ T cells from thawed PBMCs. The germline V and J ends were trimmed by 1 base and 5 bases, with 14 bases remaining between them. Germline-derived CDR1 and CDR2 are SGHVS and FQNEAQ. The CDR3 sequence is 16 residues long. General study results and limits: Researchers reported that CD4+ TCR diversity, though not CD8+, rose significantly by C4D1.

The table came from immunoSEQ multiplex PCR; TCRdb's copy has only in-frame clones and leaves some out. This table has around 26,000 clones, around 75% appearing once. The chain carries TRBV7-8 and TRBJ2-2, with a tentative D call TRBD1 (6 bases). The receptor was isolated from a human donor with classical Hodgkin lymphoma. The sample was CD4+ T cells from blood, taken before the fourth cycle of nivolumab. CDR3 bases: TGTGCCAGCAGCTTAGGACAGGCTAAGGAGACCGGGGAGCTGTTTTTT. Residues: CASSLGQAKETGELFF.